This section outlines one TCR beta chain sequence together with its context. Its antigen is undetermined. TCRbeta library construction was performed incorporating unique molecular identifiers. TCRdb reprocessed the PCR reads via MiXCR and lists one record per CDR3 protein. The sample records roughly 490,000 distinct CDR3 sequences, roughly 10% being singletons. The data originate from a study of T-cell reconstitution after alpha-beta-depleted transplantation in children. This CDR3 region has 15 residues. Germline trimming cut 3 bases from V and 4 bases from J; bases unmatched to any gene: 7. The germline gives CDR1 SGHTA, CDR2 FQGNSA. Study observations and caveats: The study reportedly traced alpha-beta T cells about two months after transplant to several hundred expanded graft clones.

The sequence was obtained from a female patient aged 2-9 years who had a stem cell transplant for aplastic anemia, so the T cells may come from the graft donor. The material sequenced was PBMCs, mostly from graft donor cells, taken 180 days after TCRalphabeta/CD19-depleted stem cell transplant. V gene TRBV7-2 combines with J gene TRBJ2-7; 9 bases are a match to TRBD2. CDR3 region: CASSFMASGIYEQYF. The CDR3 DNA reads TGTGCCAGCAGCTTTATGGCTAGCGGGATTTACGAGCAGTACTTC.